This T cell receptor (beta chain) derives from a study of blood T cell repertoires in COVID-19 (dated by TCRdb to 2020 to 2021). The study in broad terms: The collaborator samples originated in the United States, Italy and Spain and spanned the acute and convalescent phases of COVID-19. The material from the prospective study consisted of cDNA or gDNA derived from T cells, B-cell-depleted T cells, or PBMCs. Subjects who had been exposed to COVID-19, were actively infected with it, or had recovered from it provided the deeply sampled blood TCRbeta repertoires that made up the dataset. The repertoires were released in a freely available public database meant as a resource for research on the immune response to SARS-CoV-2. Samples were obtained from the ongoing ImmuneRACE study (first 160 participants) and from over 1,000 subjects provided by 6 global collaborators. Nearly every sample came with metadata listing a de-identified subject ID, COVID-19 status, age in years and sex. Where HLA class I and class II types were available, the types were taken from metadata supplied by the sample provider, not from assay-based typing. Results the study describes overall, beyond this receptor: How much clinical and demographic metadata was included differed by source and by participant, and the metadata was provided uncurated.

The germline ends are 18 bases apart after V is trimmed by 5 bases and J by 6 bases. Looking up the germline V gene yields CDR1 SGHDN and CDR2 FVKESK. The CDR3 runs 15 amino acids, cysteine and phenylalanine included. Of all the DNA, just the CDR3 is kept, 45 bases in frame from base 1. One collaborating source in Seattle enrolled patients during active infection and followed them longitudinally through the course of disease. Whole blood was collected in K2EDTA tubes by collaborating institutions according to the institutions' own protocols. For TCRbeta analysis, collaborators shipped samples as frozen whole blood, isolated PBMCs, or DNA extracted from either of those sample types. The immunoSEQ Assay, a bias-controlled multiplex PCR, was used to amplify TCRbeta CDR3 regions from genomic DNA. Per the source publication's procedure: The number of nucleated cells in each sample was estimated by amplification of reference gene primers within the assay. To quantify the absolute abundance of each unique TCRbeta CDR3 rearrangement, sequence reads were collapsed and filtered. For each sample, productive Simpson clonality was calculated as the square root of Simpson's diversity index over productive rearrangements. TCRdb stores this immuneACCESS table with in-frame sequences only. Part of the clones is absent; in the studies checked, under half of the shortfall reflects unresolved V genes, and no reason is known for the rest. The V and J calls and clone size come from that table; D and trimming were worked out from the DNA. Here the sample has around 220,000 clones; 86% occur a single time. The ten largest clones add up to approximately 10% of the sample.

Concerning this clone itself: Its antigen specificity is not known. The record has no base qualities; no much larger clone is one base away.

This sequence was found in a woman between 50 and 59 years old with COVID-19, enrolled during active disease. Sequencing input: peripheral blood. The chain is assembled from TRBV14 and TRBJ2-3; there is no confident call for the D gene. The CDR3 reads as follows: CASSMGLPLLDTQYF. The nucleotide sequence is TGTGCCAGCAGCATGGGCCTACCCCTTTTGGATACGCAGTATTTT.